This T cell receptor (beta chain) was sequenced for a study of T cell responses to AZD1222 COVID-19 vaccine. Regarding the study as a whole: Increased Spike-specific TCR breadth and depth were observed after two AZD1222 doses.

The method was immunoSEQ multiplex PCR; TCRdb's version includes in-frame clones alone and lacks a portion of them. The repertoire consists of around 100,000 clones, with over 85% occurring once and the leading ten covering 4% to 5.5%. Concerning this clone: Its matching antigen is unknown.

This CDR3 is built from 12 residues. Germline CDR1 is SNHLY and CDR2 is FYNNEI. Trimming removed 8 bases from V and 2 bases from J, with 10 bases in between. The rearrangement uses TRBV2 and TRBJ2-7; D not certain. The TCR comes from an adult in good health. The sequencing here drew on peripheral blood, taken on day 0 of AZD1222 vaccination. The CDR3 sequence is CASRLDPYEQYF. Written as DNA, the CDR3 is TGTGCCAGCCGTTTGGACCCCTACGAGCAGTACTTC.